Listed here are 28 T cell receptor beta chains from one sample, sequenced in a study of blood T cell repertoires in COVID-19. The method was immunoSEQ multiplex PCR; TCRdb's version includes in-frame clones alone and lacks a portion of them. Of about 180,000 clones listed, approximately 87% are singletons. Sequencing was done on a sample of peripheral blood. The receptors originated from a person aged 70 to 85 with COVID-19, enrolled during active disease.

The rearrangement joins TRBV5-1 to TRBJ2-3; 8 bases are shared with TRBD2. V trimming: 3 bases; J trimming: 1 base; junction bases outside the gene matches: 1. The germline gives CDR1 SGHRS, CDR2 YFSETQ. CDR3 size: 14 residues. The CDR3 nucleotides read TGCGCCAGCAGCTCGACTAGCGGCACAGATACGCAGTATTTT. The encoded protein is CASSSTSGTDTQYF.

The chain combines TRBV10-3 with TRBJ1-6; 8 bases match TRBD1. Per the germline V gene, CDR1 is ENHRY and CDR2 is SYGVKD. The V gene end was trimmed by 11 bases and the J gene end by 16 bases; junction bases not matched to a gene: 13. This CDR3 is built from 12 residues. In nucleotides, the CDR3 is TGTGCCGCCGGGACAGGACCCCCCACTCTCCACTTT. This encodes CAAGTGPPTLHF.

This rearrangement joins TRBV5-6 to TRBJ2-7, with D perhaps matching TRBD2 (6 bases). Germline values: CDR1 SGHDT, CDR2 YYEEEE. With 4 bases removed from V and 7 bases from J, the gap between germline ends came to 18 bases. CDR3 length: 14 residues. CDR3 sequence reads: CASSLWGVQREQYF. DNA for the CDR3: TGTGCCAGCAGCCTGTGGGGGGTCCAGAGGGAGCAGTACTTC.

The J gene is TRBJ1-2, the V gene TRBV14, with 7 bases identical to TRBD1. Germline V gene lookup returns CDR1 SGHDN and CDR2 FVKESK. With V trimmed by 4 bases and J by 5 bases, 4 bases remained unmatched. CDR3 length: 13 amino acids. This chain's CDR3 is CASSRTGGYGYTF. The CDR3 bases are TGTGCCAGCAGCCGGACAGGAGGATATGGCTACACCTTC.

The gene calls are TRBV6-6 and TRBJ1-2, with D possibly being TRBD1 (5 bases). The germline V gene has CDR1 MNHNY and CDR2 SVGAGI (reference sequence). V lost 2 bases to trimming and J lost 1 base, with 8 bases between them. This CDR3 contains 14 residues. The CDR3 region is CASSYKGNNYGYTF. CDR3 nucleotides: TGTGCCAGCAGTTACAAGGGGAATAACTATGGCTACACCTTC.

The genes are TRBV29-1 and TRBJ2-2; TRBD1 aligns across 9 bases. V lost 7 bases, J lost 6 bases, and 6 bases stayed unmatched. Germline V gene data show CDR1 as SQVTM and CDR2 as ANQGSEA. CDR3 length equals 13 residues. The CDR3 region is CSARDREAGELFF. DNA of the CDR3: TGCAGCGCCCGGGACAGGGAGGCCGGGGAGCTGTTTTTT.

For this clone: One end of the junction varies from germline; a read error may be responsible. The chain is built from TRBV15 and TRBJ2-7, with TRBD2 identical over 12 bases. The CDR3 is 12 amino acids. Germline values: CDR1 LNHNV, CDR2 YYDKDF (reference sequence). CDR3 nucleotides: TGTGCCACCAGTACGACTAGCGGGGGAGTGCACTTC. Encoded protein: CATSTTSGGVHF.

This clone was detected only a few times. The V and J genes are TRBV5-4 and TRBJ1-1; 8 bases agree with TRBD1. CDR3 length: 12 residues. Germline CDR1 reads SGHNT; CDR2 reads YYREEE (reference sequence). After removal of 4 bases from V and 7 bases from J, the junction contained 3 bases not matched to a gene. The CDR3: CASSVDRVEAFF. CDR3 bases: TGTGCCAGCAGCGTGGACAGGGTTGAAGCTTTCTTT. Variable domain in full (rest from reference TRBV5-4 and TRBJ1-1): ETGVTQSPTHLIKTRGQQVTLRCSSQSGHNTVSWYQQALGQGPQFIFQYYREEENGRGNFPPRFSGLQFPNYSSELNVNALELDDSALYLCASSVDRVEAFFGQGTRLTVV.

The chain carries TRBV6-5 and TRBJ2-1; 12 bases match TRBD2. Per the germline V gene, CDR1 is MNHEY and CDR2 is SVGAGI. The CDR3 contains 13 residues. The J segment lost 11 bases and the V segment lost 8 bases, leaving 7 bases of the junction unmatched. The CDR3 coding sequence is TGTGCCAGCGGAAGGACTAGCGGGACCAAGCAGTTCTTC. Its translation: CASGRTSGTKQFF.

The chain combines TRBV7-9 with TRBJ2-3, with a possible D match to TRBD2 (5 bases). Trimming stripped 7 bases from V and 9 bases from J, with 20 bases between. The CDR3 has 14 residues. From germline, CDR1 is SEHNR and CDR2 FQNEAQ (reference sequence). The CDR3 DNA sequence: TGTGCCAGCAAGGCGGGCACGGGTCAAGGAACGCAGTATTTT. Translated: CASKAGTGQGTQYF.

This clone has just a few counts. Germline and junction disagree at one end, which may indicate a read error. CDR3 sequence reads: CASSELPSFSNEQYF. DNA of the CDR3: TGTGCCAGCAGTGAATTGCCTAGTTTCTCCAACGAGCAGTACTTC. This sequence joins TRBV2 and TRBJ2-7, with no clear D. The CDR3 extends over 15 amino acids. Germline CDR1 SNHLY, CDR2 FYNNEI. Combining the CDR3 with reference TRBV2 and TRBJ2-7 gives the whole variable domain EPEVTQTPSHQVTQMGQEVILRCVPISNHLYFYWYRQILGQKVEFLVSFYNNEISEKSEIFDDQFSVERPDGSNFTLKIRSTKLEDSAMYFCASSELPSFSNEQYFGPGTRLTVT.

The chain is built from TRBV24-1 and TRBJ2-7; maybe TRBD1 (6 bases). Trimming left V 4 bases short and J 3 bases short, with 9 bases between. Looked up from germline, CDR1 is KGHDR and CDR2 is SFDVKD. CDR3 length: 13 residues. The CDR3 sequence: CATSDDRIYEQYF. CDR3 sequence (DNA): TGTGCCACCAGTGACGACAGGATCTACGAGCAGTACTTC.

This rearrangement joins TRBV11-2 to TRBJ2-3; 7 nucleotides match TRBD2. The CDR3 contains 15 residues. In germline, CDR1 is SGHAT, CDR2 FQNNGV. The J segment lost 1 base and the V segment lost 4 bases, leaving 5 bases of the junction unmatched. The chain's CDR3 is CASSSGGSGTDTQYF. In DNA, the CDR3 is TGTGCCAGCAGCTCAGGCGGGAGTGGCACAGATACGCAGTATTTT. The entire variable domain, with the rest obtained from reference TRBV11-2 and TRBJ2-3, is as follows: EAGVAQSPRYKIIEKRQSVAFWCNPISGHATLYWYQQILGQGPKLLIQFQNNGVVDDSQLPKDRFSAERLKGVDSTLKIQPAKLEDSAVYLCASSSGGSGTDTQYFGPGTRLTVL.

V usage is TRBV28 and J usage is TRBJ2-5; D is possibly TRBD2 (5 bases). The V end lost 3 bases, the J end lost 5 bases, and 31 bases lay between the germline ends. This CDR3 spans 20 amino acids. Looked up from germline, CDR1 is MDHEN and CDR2 is SYDVKM. The CDR3 sequence: CASSFPAATRANRPRETQYF. The CDR3 coding sequence is TGTGCCAGCAGTTTTCCAGCGGCCACTCGAGCGAATAGACCGCGGGAGACCCAGTACTTC. Full variable domain (missing parts from reference TRBV28 and TRBJ2-5): DVKVTQSSRYLVKRTGEKVFLECVQDMDHENMFWYRQDPGLGLRLIYFSYDVKMKEKGDIPEGYSVSREKKERFSLILESASTNQTSMYLCASSFPAATRANRPRETQYFGPGTRLLVL.

The rearrangement uses TRBV6-6 and TRBJ2-7, with TRBD1 as a possible D gene (6 bases). V was trimmed by 6 bases and J by 6 bases, leaving 9 bases between them. The germline CDR1 and CDR2 sequences are MNHNY and SVGAGI (reference sequence). The CDR3 spans 11 residues. CDR3 coding DNA: TGTGCCAGCAGACAGGGTGGCGAGCAGTACTTC. Translated: CASRQGGEQYF.

The rearrangement links TRBV28 to TRBJ2-2, with 14 bases lining up with TRBD2. The length of the CDR3 is 19 residues. CDR1 is MDHEN and CDR2 is SYDVKM in the germline V gene. J was trimmed by 1 base and V by 5 bases; bases with no gene match: 9. Here the CDR3 DNA reads TGTGCCAGCAGTCTCTCGACTAGCGGGGGGGCCATGAACACCGGGGAGCTGTTTTTT. Translated, it gives CASSLSTSGGAMNTGELFF.

The chain has TRBV5-1 and TRBJ2-5; TRBD1 matches 7 bases. Looked up from germline, CDR1 is SGHRS and CDR2 is YFSETQ. Trimming cost V 2 bases and J 5 bases; bases outside gene matches: 12. This CDR3 spans 16 amino acids. The CDR3 spells CASSLWAEGALETQYF. CDR3 DNA sequence: TGCGCCAGCAGCTTATGGGCTGAGGGGGCATTGGAGACCCAGTACTTC.

This chain uses TRBV7-2 with TRBJ1-5, with D possibly TRBD1 on 6 matching bases. The CDR3 is 14 amino acids. The germline V gene encodes CDR1 SGHTA and CDR2 FQGNSA. V gave up 1 base and J gave up 4 bases, with 8 bases separating them. The CDR3 sequence is CASSLGDKNQPQHF. The CDR3 DNA reads TGTGCCAGCAGCTTAGGGGACAAAAATCAGCCCCAGCATTTT.

V is TRBV5-4 and J is TRBJ2-3; TRBD2 is a possible D gene (7 bases). Germline V gives CDR1 SGHNT, CDR2 YYREEE (reference sequence). The CDR3 runs 17 residues. Between the trimmed V and J ends, which lost 2 bases and 1 base, there was a span of 17 bases. The CDR3 reads CASSLRGASQGTDTQYF. The CDR3 region has the DNA TGTGCCAGCAGCTTACGGGGGGCGTCCCAAGGCACAGATACGCAGTATTTT.

The chain has TRBV6-5 and TRBJ1-1; tentative D call: TRBD1 (6 bases). Trimming took off 8 bases at V and 4 bases at J, with 14 bases between the two ends. CDR3 size: 13 residues. Looked up from germline, CDR1 is MNHEY and CDR2 is SVGAGI. CDR3 sequence (DNA): TGTGCCAGCCGCCAAACAGGGCCCACTGAAGCTTTCTTT. Translated: CASRQTGPTEAFF.

This chain links TRBV10-3 with TRBJ2-1; D call uncertain. Germline lookup yields CDR1 ENHRY and CDR2 SYGVKD. The CDR3 totals 15 residues. Trimming removed 3 bases from V and 8 bases from J, with 17 bases in between. The CDR3 reads CAISEGPNSPHEQFF. The CDR3 DNA sequence: TGTGCCATCAGTGAAGGTCCTAATAGCCCCCATGAGCAGTTCTTC.

The chain is built from TRBV7-9 and TRBJ2-5; weak D call: TRBD1 (6 bases). The CDR3 runs 14 residues. Trimming removed 2 bases from V and 5 bases from J, with 12 bases in between. Germline values: CDR1 SEHNR, CDR2 FQNEAQ (reference sequence). The CDR3 here is CASSLWGRGETQYF. The CDR3 region has the DNA TGTGCCAGCAGCTTATGGGGGCGCGGGGAGACCCAGTACTTC.

The rearrangement uses TRBV28 and TRBJ2-7; 10 bases map to TRBD1. CDR3 length equals 13 residues. Losses at the gene ends were 6 bases for V and 2 bases for J; bases not matched to a gene: 1. Germline values: CDR1 MDHEN, CDR2 SYDVKM. In DNA, the CDR3 is TGTGCCAGCAGGGGACAGGGGACCTACGAGCAGTACTTC. Protein: CASRGQGTYEQYF.

This clone was seen a single time. The CDR3, as DNA: TGTGCCAGCAGCGGCCGAGGACTAGCGGAAACCTACGAGCAGTACTTC. Protein product: CASSGRGLAETYEQYF. The chain carries TRBV9 and TRBJ2-7; 10 bases line up with TRBD2. V lost 3 bases and J lost 2; bases outside the gene matches: 8. Germline loops: CDR1 SGDLS, CDR2 YYNGEE. This CDR3 has 16 residues.

This chain joins TRBV5-6 and TRBJ2-7, with 8 bases aligning to TRBD1. The V and J ends lost 3 bases and 2 bases, in that order; junction bases with no gene match: 10. This CDR3 is built from 16 residues. CDR1 and CDR2 from the germline V gene are SGHDT and YYEEEE. The CDR3 bases are TGTGCCAGCAGCTCATTCCGGGACAGGTCTACCTACGAGCAGTACTTC. Protein product: CASSSFRDRSTYEQYF.

The V and J genes are TRBV6-5 and TRBJ1-5; a possible D gene is TRBD1 (5 bases). The CDR3 runs 15 residues. Trimming cost V 7 bases and J 0 bases, with 13 bases left between them. Germline-derived CDR1 and CDR2 are MNHEY and SVGAGI. This chain's CDR3 is CASIMSGDSNQPQHF. CDR3 coding DNA: TGTGCCAGCATCATGTCGGGGGATAGCAATCAGCCCCAGCATTTT.

The chain is built from TRBV12-5 and TRBJ2-1; maybe TRBD2 (6 bases). Trimming left V 6 bases short and J 0 bases short, with 21 bases between. CDR1 is LGHNT, CDR2 FRNRAP, per germline. The CDR3 has 18 amino acids. The CDR3: CASGHGGLDGFSYNEQFF. The CDR3 coding sequence is TGTGCTAGTGGCCACGGAGGGCTGGACGGCTTCTCCTACAATGAGCAGTTCTTC.

This chain links TRBV7-2 with TRBJ2-7; D not resolved. There are 13 residues in the CDR3. Germline V gene sequence: CDR1 SGHTA, CDR2 FQGNSA. Trimming left V 2 bases short and J 4 bases short, with 9 bases between. The CDR3 region is CASSLIEEYEQYF. Written as DNA, the CDR3 is TGTGCCAGCAGCTTAATCGAGGAATACGAGCAGTACTTC.